This T cell receptor beta chain was sequenced in a study of human T cells and chemical hapten exposure. As to time point: pre-sensitization, week 0. Sample treatment: therapeutic diphenylcyclopropenone sensitization with weekly scalp DPC. The template was total RNA from unfractionated whole blood. This CDR3 region has 16 residues. Germline values: CDR1 SGHNT, CDR2 YENEEA. The junction had 5 bases not matched to a gene; V was cut back by 4 bases and J by 6 bases. One entry per CDR3 protein, called by TCRdb with MiXCR from the RACE reads. In the table there are more than 55,000 distinct CDR3 sequences, 8% to 10% of which are singletons.

The source was whole blood, collected in connection with sensitization to the hapten diphenylcyclopropenone (DPC). The receptor's source is a man aged 35-49 years with alopecia areata. Some clones in this sample may be carry-over from other donors' samples. The V call is TRBV11-3, the J call TRBJ2-1; 14 bases are shared with TRBD2. The CDR3 spells CASSSQTSGRVNEQFF. CDR3 bases: TGTGCCAGCAGCTCCCAGACTAGCGGGAGGGTCAATGAGCAGTTCTTC.